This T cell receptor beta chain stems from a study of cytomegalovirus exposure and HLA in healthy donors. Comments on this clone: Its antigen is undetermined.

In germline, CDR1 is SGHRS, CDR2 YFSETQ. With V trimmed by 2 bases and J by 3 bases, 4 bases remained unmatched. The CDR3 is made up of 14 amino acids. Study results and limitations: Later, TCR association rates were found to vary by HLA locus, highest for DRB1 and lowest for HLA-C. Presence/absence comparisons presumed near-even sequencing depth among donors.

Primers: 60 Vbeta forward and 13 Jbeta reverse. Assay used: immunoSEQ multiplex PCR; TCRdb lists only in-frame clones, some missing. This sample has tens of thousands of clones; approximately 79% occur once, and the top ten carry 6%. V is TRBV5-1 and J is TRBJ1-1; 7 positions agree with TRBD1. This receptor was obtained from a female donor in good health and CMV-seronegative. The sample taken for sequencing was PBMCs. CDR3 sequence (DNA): TGCGCCAGCAGCTTCGACAGGGTGCACACTGAAGCTTTCTTT. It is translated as CASSFDRVHTEAFF. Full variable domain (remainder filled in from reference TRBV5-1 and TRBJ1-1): KAGVTQTPRYLIKTRGQQVTLSCSPISGHRSVSWYQQTPGQGLQFLFEYFSETQRNKGNFPGRFSGRQFSNSRSEMNVSTLELGDSALYLCASSFDRVHTEAFFGQGTRLTVV.